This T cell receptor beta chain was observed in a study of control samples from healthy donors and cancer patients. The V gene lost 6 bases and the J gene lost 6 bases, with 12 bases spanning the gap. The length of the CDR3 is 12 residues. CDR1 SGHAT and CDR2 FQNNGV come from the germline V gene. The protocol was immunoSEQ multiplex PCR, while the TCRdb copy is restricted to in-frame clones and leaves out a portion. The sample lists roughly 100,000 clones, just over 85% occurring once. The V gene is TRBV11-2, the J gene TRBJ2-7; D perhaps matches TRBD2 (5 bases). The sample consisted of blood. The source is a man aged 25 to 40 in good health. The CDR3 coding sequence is TGTGCCAGCAGGACGACACTAGGCGAGCAGTACTTC. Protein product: CASRTTLGEQYF.